These T cell receptor beta chains were read from a single sample in a study of T cell responses to AZD1222 COVID-19 vaccine. Produced via immunoSEQ multiplex PCR; TCRdb's table is partial and in-frame only. The table lists about 94,000 clones, 90% of them singletons. Sequences were derived from peripheral blood, sampled on day 0 of AZD1222 vaccination. These receptors originate from an adult in good health. Each CDR3 is given with its conserved first and last residue. The order of the fields is D gene, J gene, V gene, clone size, CDR3 DNA, CDR3 protein. The D gene is left open where the match is weak. Clone size appears in some rows only: once, few, many, or a class for an expanded clone.

D: NA; J: TRBJ1-2; V: TRBV4-1; size: NA; DNA: TGCGCCAGCAGCCAAACCGGGACGGCCTATGGCTACACCTTC; CDR3: CASSQTGTAYGYTF
D: TRBD1; J: TRBJ1-2; V: TRBV7-2; size: NA; DNA: TGTGCCAGCAGCGCGACAGGGGCTAACTATGGCTACACCTTC; CDR3: CASSATGANYGYTF
D: NA; J: TRBJ1-5; V: TRBV4-1; size: NA; DNA: TGCGCCAGCAGCCAAACCCCCTCCGCGGGTAGCAATCAGCCCCAGCATTTT; CDR3: CASSQTPSAGSNQPQHF
D: TRBD1; J: TRBJ2-1; V: TRBV6-5; size: NA; DNA: TGTGCCAGCTCCGACGAACAGGGGGCGCCCAATGAGCAGTTCTTC; CDR3: CASSDEQGAPNEQFF
D: TRBD2; J: TRBJ2-3; V: TRBV6-4; size: NA; DNA: TGTGCCAGCAGTGACTCGGCGGGGGGGACCCTAGATACGCAGTATTTT; CDR3: CASSDSAGGTLDTQYF
D: TRBD1; J: TRBJ2-7; V: TRBV7-7; size: NA; DNA: TGTGCTAGCAGCTTATGGGACAGGGCCGAGCAGTACTTC; CDR3: CASSLWDRAEQYF
D: NA; J: TRBJ2-1; V: TRBV6-2/TRBV6-3; size: NA; DNA: TGTGCCAGCAGTTCCGAGGGAAATGAGCAGTTCTTC; CDR3: CASSSEGNEQFF
D: NA; J: TRBJ2-3; V: TRBV7-9; size: NA; DNA: TGTGCCAGCAGCTTGGCCACAGGGTTCCCAGATACGCAGTATTTT; CDR3: CASSLATGFPDTQYF
D: TRBD2; J: TRBJ2-2; V: TRBV7-3; size: NA; DNA: TGTGCCAGCAGCCCCAAAGTAGCGGGGGGTAACACCGGGGAGCTGTTTTTT; CDR3: CASSPKVAGGNTGELFF
D: TRBD1; J: TRBJ1-6; V: TRBV7-2; size: NA; DNA: TGTGCCAGCAGCTTAATGGGACAGGAAAATTCACCCCTCCACTTT; CDR3: CASSLMGQENSPLHF
D: NA; J: TRBJ1-5; V: TRBV5-1; size: few; DNA: TGCGCCAGCAGCTACTATAGCAATCAGCCCCAGCATTTT; CDR3: CASSYYSNQPQHF
D: NA; J: TRBJ1-2; V: TRBV4-1; size: NA; DNA: TGCGCCACTGTCCAGGGCAATGGCTACACCTTC; CDR3: CATVQGNGYTF
D: TRBD1; J: TRBJ2-7; V: TRBV20-1; size: NA; DNA: TGCAGTGCCGGACAGGGTGACGAGCAGTACTTC; CDR3: CSAGQGDEQYF
D: NA; J: TRBJ1-2; V: TRBV4-1; size: NA; DNA: TGCGCCAGCAGCCATATCGTCGGGGGAGCTAACTATGGCTACACCTTC; CDR3: CASSHIVGGANYGYTF
D: NA; J: TRBJ2-7; V: TRBV12-3/TRBV12-4; size: NA; DNA: TGTGCCAGCAGCCTGGTCGGGCAGCAGTACTTC; CDR3: CASSLVGQQYF
D: TRBD1; J: TRBJ1-3; V: TRBV7-9; size: NA; DNA: TGTGCCAGCAGCTTTACGGGAACAGGGGGGATGGCCATATATTTT; CDR3: CASSFTGTGGMAIYF
D: TRBD2; J: TRBJ2-1; V: TRBV11-2; size: NA; DNA: TGTGCCAGCAGCTTAACGGGGGGGCCCCATGAGCAGTTCTTC; CDR3: CASSLTGGPHEQFF
D: NA; J: TRBJ1-5; V: TRBV10-1; size: NA; DNA: TGCGCCAGCAGTGAGAAACACCCAGGTGGCAGTCAGCCCCAGCATTTT; CDR3: CASSEKHPGGSQPQHF
D: NA; J: TRBJ1-1; V: TRBV6-5; size: once; DNA: TGTGCCAGCAGTTACCAGGTGAACACTGAAGCTTTCTTT; CDR3: CASSYQVNTEAFF
D: NA; J: TRBJ1-1; V: TRBV5-4; size: NA; DNA: TGTGCCAGCAGCTCCTCGGGATACGAAGCTTTCTTT; CDR3: CASSSSGYEAFF
D: NA; J: TRBJ1-5; V: TRBV12-3/TRBV12-4; size: NA; DNA: TGTGCCAGCAGTTTACCTAGCAATCAGCCCCAGCATTTT; CDR3: CASSLPSNQPQHF
D: TRBD1; J: TRBJ2-1; V: TRBV27; size: once; DNA: TGTGCCAGCAGTCCGACAGGGTCCGAGCAGTTCTTC; CDR3: CASSPTGSEQFF
D: TRBD1; J: TRBJ1-1; V: TRBV7-9; size: NA; DNA: TGTGCCAGCAGCTCAGGACAGGGCCGGTTCAACACTGAAGCTTTCTTT; CDR3: CASSSGQGRFNTEAFF
D: NA; J: TRBJ1-5; V: TRBV27; size: NA; DNA: TGTGCCAGCAGTGGATCCGGGACGAAGGGCAATCAGCCCCAGCATTTT; CDR3: CASSGSGTKGNQPQHF
D: TRBD1; J: TRBJ1-1; V: TRBV7-3; size: NA; DNA: TGTGCCAGCAGCTCCCAGGGGGCGAACACTGAAGCTTTCTTT; CDR3: CASSSQGANTEAFF
D: NA; J: TRBJ2-5; V: TRBV11-2; size: medium-sized; DNA: TGTGCCAGCAGCTTACTTTTGACCGGGGAACAAGAGACCCAGTACTTC; CDR3: CASSLLLTGEQETQYF
D: TRBD1; J: TRBJ2-4; V: TRBV3-1/TRBV3-2; size: NA; DNA: TGTGCCAGCAGCCAAGGATTGGGGACAGGCCAGATTGGCATTCAGTACTTC; CDR3: CASSQGLGTGQIGIQYF
D: NA; J: TRBJ1-6; V: TRBV9; size: NA; DNA: TGTGCCAGCAGCCTCCGGGACTCTGCAAATTCACCCCTCCACTTT; CDR3: CASSLRDSANSPLHF
D: NA; J: TRBJ1-5; V: TRBV5-6; size: NA; DNA: TGTGCCAGCAGCAGGGGGAGGAATCAGCCCCAGCATTTT; CDR3: CASSRGRNQPQHF
D: NA; J: TRBJ1-3; V: TRBV7-2; size: NA; DNA: TGTGCCAGCAGCTTGACGGGCCTCTCTGGAAACACCATATATTTT; CDR3: CASSLTGLSGNTIYF